One T cell receptor beta chain is described in this entry. Original handling: Researchers report that nucleated cell counts were estimated from reference gene primer amplification. Here immunoSEQ multiplex PCR was the method, and the copy in TCRdb shows in-frame clones only, minus some. From that table come the V and J calls and clone size; the DNA was used to work out D and trimming. The sample contains under 130,000 clones, roughly 87% of which appear only once. V was trimmed by 1 base and J by 5 bases, leaving 17 bases between them. CDR1 and CDR2 (germline): LGHNA, YNFKEQ. The CDR3 contains 16 residues. The sample belongs to a study of blood T cell repertoires in COVID-19. Looking at the study overall: The United States, Italy and Spain were the sources of the acute and convalescent COVID-19 samples. The cDNA or gDNA used as material had been derived from T cells, B-cell-depleted T cells, or PBMCs.

The V and J genes are TRBV4-2 and TRBJ2-5, with D perhaps TRBD1 (6 bases). Sequencing was performed on peripheral blood. This TCR came from a human donor in a cohort sampled during active COVID-19. The CDR3 protein is CASSQGNREKGETQYF. As DNA, the CDR3 is TGTGCCAGCAGCCAAGGGAACAGGGAGAAGGGGGAGACCCAGTACTTC.